Below, 15 T cell receptor beta chains from the same sample are listed, as sequenced in a study of T cells after posttransplantation cyclophosphamide. Sequencing used immunoSEQ multiplex PCR; TCRdb keeps in-frame clones, though not all of them. The table shows approximately 52,000 clones, with about 82% occurring only once. Sequencing was performed on PBMCs. These receptors were taken from a man under 40 with a blood cancer, CMV-positive, and with a related stem cell donor.

The chain uses TRBV6-5 and TRBJ2-5, with 8 bases that match TRBD2. The CDR3 totals 15 residues. The trim removed 2 bases at V and 6 bases at J, leaving 8 bases unmatched. In germline, CDR1 is MNHEY, CDR2 SVGAGI. The CDR3 loop reads CASSYDGGGLKTQYF. The CDR3 coding sequence is TGTGCCAGCAGTTACGACGGGGGGGGGCTGAAGACCCAGTACTTC.

This rearrangement joins TRBV19 to TRBJ2-2, with TRBD2 matching over 12 bases. The CDR3 has 18 residues. V dropped 10 bases and J dropped 1; count of bases not matched to a gene: 13. In germline, CDR1 is LNHDA, CDR2 SQIVND (reference sequence). CDR3 residues: CATNQPLTSGRNTGELFF. The CDR3 nucleotides are TGTGCCACCAATCAACCTCTGACTAGCGGGAGGAACACCGGGGAGCTGTTTTTT.

The chain couples TRBV27 to TRBJ2-7, with D perhaps TRBD1 (5 bases). Germline V CDR1 and CDR2: MNHEY, SMNVEV (reference sequence). The length of the CDR3 is 17 residues. With 3 bases removed from V and 2 bases from J, the gap between germline ends came to 20 bases. CDR3 sequence: CASSFRVDFDSTYEQYF. CDR3 nucleotides: TGTGCCAGCAGTTTTAGGGTTGATTTTGACAGCACCTACGAGCAGTACTTC.

This rearrangement joins TRBV19 to TRBJ2-7; D call uncertain. This CDR3 is built from 16 residues. With 5 bases removed from V and 5 bases from J, the gap between germline ends came to 22 bases. CDR1 is LNHDA and CDR2 is SQIVND in the germline V gene (reference sequence). The DNA of the CDR3 is TGTGCCAGTAGTTTGTACCCCGAGTCTCCCCTCAACGAGCAGTACTTC. Its protein product is CASSLYPESPLNEQYF.

The V and J genes are TRBV30 and TRBJ2-7, with 8 bases matching TRBD2. Per the germline V gene, CDR1 is GTSNPN and CDR2 is SVGIG (reference sequence). This CDR3 spans 14 amino acids. The J segment lost 6 bases and the V segment lost 4 bases, leaving 11 bases of the junction unmatched. The CDR3, as DNA: TGTGCCTGGACCAAGGGAGGGACTAGAGGCGAGCAGTACTTC. The encoded protein is CAWTKGGTRGEQYF.

V and J are TRBV27 and TRBJ2-7; a possible D gene is TRBD2 (5 bases). CDR3 length: 13 amino acids. Germline V gene sequence: CDR1 MNHEY, CDR2 SMNVEV (reference sequence). Trimming took 2 bases from V and 3 from J, leaving 8 bases between them. CDR3 in DNA: TGTGCCAGCAGTTTAAGGACTCACTACGAGCAGTACTTC. Translating it yields CASSLRTHYEQYF.

V and J are TRBV4-2 and TRBJ1-3; TRBD1 aligns across 9 bases. The germline V gene has CDR1 LGHNA and CDR2 YNFKEQ. After removal of 0 bases from V and 4 bases from J, the junction contained 10 bases not matched to a gene. The CDR3 is 18 residues long. The CDR3: CASSQDFQGTGSGNTIYF. The CDR3 nucleotides read TGTGCCAGCAGCCAAGATTTTCAGGGGACAGGGTCGGGAAACACCATATATTTT.

The chain employs TRBV5-4 and TRBJ1-2; 7 bases agree with TRBD1. J was trimmed by 2 bases and V by 4 bases; bases with no gene match: 8. Germline CDR1 SGHNT, CDR2 YYREEE (reference sequence). The CDR3 extends over 15 amino acids. The DNA of the CDR3 is TGTGCCAGCAGCCTAATCGACAGGGAGAACTATGGCTACACCTTC. This gives the protein CASSLIDRENYGYTF.

V and J are TRBV7-7 and TRBJ1-1; D unclear. Per germline, CDR1 SSHAT and CDR2 FNYEAQ (reference sequence). Trimming stripped 2 bases from V and 0 bases from J, with 4 bases between. The length of the CDR3 is 13 residues. For the CDR3, the DNA is TGTGCCAGCAGCTTAACGGTGAACACTGAAGCTTTCTTT. Residues: CASSLTVNTEAFF.

The J gene is TRBJ2-2, the V gene TRBV4-3; TRBD2 aligns across 8 bases. V lost 2 bases, J lost 2 bases, and 7 bases stayed unmatched. The germline V gene encodes CDR1 LGHNA and CDR2 YSLEER. The CDR3 runs 17 residues. DNA of the CDR3: TGCGCCAGCAGCCAACGACGAGCGGGAGTTAACACCGGGGAGCTGTTTTTT. Protein: CASSQRRAGVNTGELFF.

The chain couples TRBV7-2 to TRBJ2-3; TRBD2 might be the D (6 bases). Germline loops: CDR1 SGHTA, CDR2 FQGNSA. The CDR3 extends over 15 amino acids. V lost 2 bases and J 0 bases, leaving 9 bases between the germline ends. The CDR3 is CASSLWSGSTDTQYF. The CDR3 DNA is TGTGCCAGCAGCTTATGGAGCGGGAGCACAGATACGCAGTATTTT.

The V and J genes are TRBV5-6 and TRBJ1-4, with 7 bases fitting TRBD1. This CDR3 is 15 amino acids long. Unmatched junction bases numbered 3, after V lost 0 bases and J lost 4 bases. Germline CDR1 SGHDT, CDR2 YYEEEE. The CDR3 coding sequence is TGTGCCAGCAGCTTGGGGGACAGATATAATGAAAAACTGTTTTTT. Translation: CASSLGDRYNEKLFF. The whole variable domain, remainder taken from reference TRBV5-6 and TRBJ1-4, is DAGVTQSPTHLIKTRGQQVTLRCSPKSGHDTVSWYQQALGQGPQFIFQYYEEEERQRGNFPDRFSGHQFPNYSSELNVNALLLGDSALYLCASSLGDRYNEKLFFGSGTQLSVL.

V usage is TRBV20-1 and J usage is TRBJ1-1, with D perhaps TRBD1 (5 bases). The germline V gene has CDR1 DFQATT and CDR2 SNEGSKA (reference sequence). V lost 5 bases to trimming and J lost 1 base, with 5 bases between them. The CDR3 extends over 11 amino acids. DNA for the CDR3: TGCAGTGCTCAGGGGAACACTGAAGCTTTCTTT. It encodes CSAQGNTEAFF.

The chain couples TRBV25-1 to TRBJ2-3; tentatively, D is TRBD2 (6 bases). V shed 1 base and J shed 0 bases, with 17 bases lying between them. The CDR3 spans 18 residues. Germline-derived CDR1 and CDR2 are MGHDK and SYGVNS. CDR3 region: CASSELGSGVISTDTQYF. The CDR3 DNA reads TGTGCCAGCAGTGAATTAGGGTCGGGGGTAATTAGCACAGATACGCAGTATTTT. The variable domain in full, with the rest retrieved from reference TRBV25-1 and TRBJ2-3, is EADIYQTPRYLVIGTGKKITLECSQTMGHDKMYWYQQDPGMELHLIHYSYGVNSTEKGDLSSESTVSRIRTEHFPLTLESARPSHTSQYLCASSELGSGVISTDTQYFGPGTRLTVL.

J is TRBJ1-1 and V is TRBV7-2; D not resolved. The CDR3 sequence is 13 residues long. Germline lookup yields CDR1 SGHTA and CDR2 FQGNSA. Trimming left V 4 bases short and J 3 bases short, with 9 bases between. CDR3 bases: TGTGCCAGCAGCTCGCAGGTATACACTGAAGCTTTCTTT. This gives the protein CASSSQVYTEAFF.